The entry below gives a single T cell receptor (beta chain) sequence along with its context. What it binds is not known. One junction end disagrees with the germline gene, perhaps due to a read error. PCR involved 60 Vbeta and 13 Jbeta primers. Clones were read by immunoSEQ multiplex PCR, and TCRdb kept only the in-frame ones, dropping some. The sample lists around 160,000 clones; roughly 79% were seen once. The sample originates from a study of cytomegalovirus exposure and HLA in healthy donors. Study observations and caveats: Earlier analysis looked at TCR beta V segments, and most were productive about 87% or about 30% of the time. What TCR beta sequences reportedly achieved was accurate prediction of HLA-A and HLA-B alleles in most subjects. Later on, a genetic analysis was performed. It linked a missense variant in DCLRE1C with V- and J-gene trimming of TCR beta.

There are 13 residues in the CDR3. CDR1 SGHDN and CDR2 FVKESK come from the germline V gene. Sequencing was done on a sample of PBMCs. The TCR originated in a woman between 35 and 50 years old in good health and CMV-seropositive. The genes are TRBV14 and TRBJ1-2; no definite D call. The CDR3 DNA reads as TGTGCCGGCAGCGAAAGACTTAACTATGGCTACACCTTC. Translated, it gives CAGSERLNYGYTF.